This T cell receptor beta chain emerged from a study of beta chain features in type 1 diabetes (dated by TCRdb to the late 2010s). Regarding the study in general: Mean age, gender distribution, total cell number and subset yield were not different between patients and healthy donors. A total of approximately 100,000,000 sorted cells were examined across all samples, and the number of cells per subset was strongly correlated with RNA yield. In the study, recently diagnosed type 1 diabetes patients and matched healthy donors were compared on the TCRB repertoires of their sorted circulating CD4+ T cell subsets. Regulatory and stem cell-like memory subsets were isolated from only 8 patients and about eight healthy donors, whereas naive and central memory subsets came from all 30 or so donors.

The High Capacity cDNA Reverse Transcription Kit was used to reverse transcribe all of the isolated RNA, meaning that expressed TCRB transcripts were what got sequenced. Deep immunoSEQ sequencing was applied to naive, central memory and regulatory T cell samples, giving an average of about 3.6 million total reads per sample. Sorted cells were lysed in RLT buffer, and RNA was extracted using DNase-treated RNeasy Micro or Mini kits according to cell number. To prevent cross-contamination, each cell subset was processed individually, whereas patient and healthy donor samples were processed jointly. The immunoSEQ multiplex PCR was used to amplify TCRB sequences from cDNA, generating 87-bp fragments that spanned the CDR3 region. Amplicons were sequenced on the Illumina HiSeq platform. From the authors' description of their analysis: Synthetic template baselines were used to correct PCR bias computationally, reads within Hamming distance 2 were collapsed, and singletons that could not be merged were discarded. By aligning reads against IMGT, V, D and J genes, CDR3 length, and insertions or deletions at six rearrangement sites were assigned. Clonotype counts were normalized to sorted cell number within each subset before computing true diversity and Gini coefficients with the tcR R package. The overlap coefficient, calculated on TCRB nucleotide sequences, was used to quantify repertoire sharing. Out-of-frame TCRB sequences from naive cells were analyzed to stand in for the pre-selection repertoire. TCRdb retrieved this table from immuneACCESS and kept in-frame rearrangements only. Not all clones are present; in checked studies, unresolved V genes account for under half, and no reason is known for the remainder. That table is the source of V, J and clone size, and D and trimming were worked out from the DNA. Present in this sample are some 250,000 clones, roughly 11% of which were seen just once. Roughly 0.017% of the sample rests with the top ten.

From each donor, a single peripheral blood sample of 90 to 150 mL on average was drawn into heparinised tubes. Using a panel that included CD45RO, CCR7, CD25, CD127, CD95 and CD27, naive, central memory, regulatory and stem cell-like memory CD4+ T cells were sorted on a BD FACSAria II. Purity was above 95% for every sorted population. PBMCs were isolated immediately by Lymphoprep density gradient centrifugation and stained directly without culture. Samples were stained and sorted in pairs, with one healthy donor and one patient per experiment, so that batch effects were minimized. The germline V gene provides CDR1 SGHAT and CDR2 FQNNGV. V is pruned by 5 bases and J by 5 bases, leaving 4 bases of the junction without a gene match. From the cysteine through the phenylalanine, the CDR3 covers 15 amino acids. This entry keeps only the CDR3 DNA: 45 bases, framed from base 1. Results the study describes overall, beyond this receptor: Because cDNA was sequenced instead of genomic DNA, highly expressing activated cells could be over-represented, though the groups showed no difference in activation or CD3 levels. Naive, central memory and regulatory TCRB repertoires appeared to be more alike among patients than among healthy donors. PCR might favor shorter templates, but patient and control samples were amplified and corrected together, so any skew would affect both groups equally. Because the HLA sub-analyses included only small numbers of individuals, any influence of HLA type on TCRB rearrangement was left unresolved. At VDJ recombination sites, type 1 diabetes patients had fewer insertions and more deleted nucleotides, which implies abnormalities in thymic rearrangement. A moderate but significant shortening of TCRB CDR3 length was observed in type 1 diabetes patients in all four CD4+ subsets.

To note about this clone: This clone's antigen is unknown. No base quality information exists; no much larger clone differs at one position.

The V and J segments used are TRBV11-2 and TRBJ2-3; 13 bases in between match TRBD2. The TCR comes from a man aged 30-40 years with type 1 diabetes. Sequencing used naive CD4+ T cells from blood. The cell subset or site label, read with the paper, signifies: true naive CD4+ T cells. For the CDR3, the sequence is CASSRLAGGRDTQYF. The base sequence is TGTGCCAGCAGCAGACTAGCGGGGGGCCGAGATACGCAGTATTTT.